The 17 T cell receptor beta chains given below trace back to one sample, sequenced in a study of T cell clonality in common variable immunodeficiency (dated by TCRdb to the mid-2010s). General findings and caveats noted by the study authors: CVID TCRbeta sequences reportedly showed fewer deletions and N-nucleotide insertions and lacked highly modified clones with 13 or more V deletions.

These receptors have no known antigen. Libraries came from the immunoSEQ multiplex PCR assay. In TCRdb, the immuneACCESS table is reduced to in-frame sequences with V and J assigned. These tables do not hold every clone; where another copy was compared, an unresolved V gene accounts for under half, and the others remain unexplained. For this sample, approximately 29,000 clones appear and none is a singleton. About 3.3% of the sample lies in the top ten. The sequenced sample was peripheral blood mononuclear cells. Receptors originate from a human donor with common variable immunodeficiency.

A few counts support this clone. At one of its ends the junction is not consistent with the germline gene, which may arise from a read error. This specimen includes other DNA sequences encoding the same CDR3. CDR3 sequence reads: CASSPPRHIPSYEQYF. CDR3 bases read: TGTGCCAGCTCCCCACCCCGCCACATCCCCTCCTACGAG. This sequence joins TRBV18 and TRBJ2-7; D gene ambiguous. With the read ending 3 residues before the CDR3 end, the germline J gene is used to fill in that end. The germline V gene encodes CDR1 KGHSH and CDR2 LQKENI. The CDR3 loop spans 16 amino acids.

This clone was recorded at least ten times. The CDR3 region is CASSLTSSSLETQYF. Partial CDR3 DNA: TGTGCCAGCAGCTTGACCTCTAGTAGCTTGGAGACC. This chain connects TRBV7-3 to TRBJ2-5; no firm D call. The read comes to an end 3 residues before the CDR3 does, leaving the germline J gene to fill in the end. CDR1 SGHTA and CDR2 FQGTGA come from the germline V gene. V was shortened by 3 bases and J by 5 bases, with 16 bases between the two germline ends. The CDR3 has 15 residues. Complete variable domain (other parts from reference TRBV7-3 and TRBJ2-5): GAGVSQTPSNKVTEKGKYVELRCDPISGHTALYWYRQSLGQGPEFLIYFQGTGAADDSGLPNDRFFAVRPEGSVSTLKIQRTERGDSAVYLCASSLTSSSLETQYFGPGTRLLVL.

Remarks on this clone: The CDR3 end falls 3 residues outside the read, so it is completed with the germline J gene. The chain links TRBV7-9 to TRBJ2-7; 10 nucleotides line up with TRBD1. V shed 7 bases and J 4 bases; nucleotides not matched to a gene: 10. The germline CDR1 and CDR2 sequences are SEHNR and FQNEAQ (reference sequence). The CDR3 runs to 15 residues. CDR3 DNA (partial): TGTGCCAGCACCTGGGGGACAGGGGAAGGGTACGAG. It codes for CASTWGTGEGYE. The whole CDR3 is CASTWGTGEGYEQYF.

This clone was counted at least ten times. The DNA read from the CDR3 is TGTGCCAGCAGCCCTAGGGGGCAGGTTAATGAAAAA. Protein product: CASSPRGQVNEK. The entire CDR3 is CASSPRGQVNEKLFF. The gene calls are TRBV7-9 and TRBJ1-4, with 7 positions matching TRBD1. The CDR3 extends 3 residues past the end of the read, so its final part is completed from the germline J gene. The CDR3 loop spans 15 amino acids. Germline trimming cut 5 bases from V and 4 bases from J; bases unmatched to any gene: 7. The germline gives CDR1 SEHNR, CDR2 FQNEAQ (reference sequence).

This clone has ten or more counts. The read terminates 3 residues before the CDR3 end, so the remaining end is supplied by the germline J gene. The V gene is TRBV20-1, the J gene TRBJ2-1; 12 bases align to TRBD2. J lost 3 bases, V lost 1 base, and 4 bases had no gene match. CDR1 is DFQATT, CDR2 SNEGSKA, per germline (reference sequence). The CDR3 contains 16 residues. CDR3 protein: CSARAGLAGFYNEQFF. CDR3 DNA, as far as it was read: TGCAGTGCTAGAGCCGGACTAGCGGGATTCTACAATGAG.

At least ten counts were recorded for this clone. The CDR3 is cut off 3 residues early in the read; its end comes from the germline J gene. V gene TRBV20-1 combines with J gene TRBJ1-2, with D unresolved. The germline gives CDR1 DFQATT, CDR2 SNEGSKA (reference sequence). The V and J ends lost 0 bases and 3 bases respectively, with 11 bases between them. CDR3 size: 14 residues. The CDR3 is CSAREGSTDYGYTF. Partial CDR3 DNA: TGCAGTGCTAGAGAGGGCAGTACGGACTATGGC.

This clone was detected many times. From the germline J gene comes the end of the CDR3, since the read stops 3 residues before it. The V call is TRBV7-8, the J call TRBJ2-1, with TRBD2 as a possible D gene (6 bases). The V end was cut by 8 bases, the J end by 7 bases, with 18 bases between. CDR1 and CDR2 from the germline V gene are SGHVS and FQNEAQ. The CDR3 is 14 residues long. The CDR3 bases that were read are TGTGCCAGCTCCGACTCCCGGACTAAGAATGAG. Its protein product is CASSDSRTKNE. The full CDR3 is CASSDSRTKNEQFF.

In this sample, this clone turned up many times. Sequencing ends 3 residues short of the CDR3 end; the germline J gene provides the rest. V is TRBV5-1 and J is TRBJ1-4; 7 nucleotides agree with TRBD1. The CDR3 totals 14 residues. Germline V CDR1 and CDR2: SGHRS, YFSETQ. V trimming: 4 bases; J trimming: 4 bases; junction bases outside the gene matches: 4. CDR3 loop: CASSGGQYNEKLFF. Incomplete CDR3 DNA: TGCGCCAGCAGCGGGGGACAGTATAATGAAAAA.

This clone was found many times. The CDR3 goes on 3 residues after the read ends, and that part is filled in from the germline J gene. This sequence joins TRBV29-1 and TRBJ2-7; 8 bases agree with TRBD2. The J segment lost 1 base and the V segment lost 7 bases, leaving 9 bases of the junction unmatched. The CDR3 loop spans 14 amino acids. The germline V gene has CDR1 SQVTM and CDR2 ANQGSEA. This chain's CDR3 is CSAARTSSSYEQYF. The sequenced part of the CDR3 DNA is TGCAGCGCCGCTCGGACTAGCTCTTCCTACGAG.

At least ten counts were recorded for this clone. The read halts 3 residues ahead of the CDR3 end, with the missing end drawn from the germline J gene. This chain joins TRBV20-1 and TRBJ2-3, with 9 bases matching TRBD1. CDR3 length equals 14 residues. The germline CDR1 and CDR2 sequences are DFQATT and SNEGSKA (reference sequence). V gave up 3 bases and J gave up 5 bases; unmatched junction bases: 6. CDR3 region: CSASGDRDGDTQYF. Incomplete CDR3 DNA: TGCAGTGCTAGTGGGGACAGGGATGGAGATACG.

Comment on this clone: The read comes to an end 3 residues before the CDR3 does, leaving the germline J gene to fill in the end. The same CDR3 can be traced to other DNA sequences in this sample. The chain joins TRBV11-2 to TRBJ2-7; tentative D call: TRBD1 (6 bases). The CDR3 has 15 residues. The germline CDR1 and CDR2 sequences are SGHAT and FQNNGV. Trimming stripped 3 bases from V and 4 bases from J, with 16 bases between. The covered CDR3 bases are TGTGCCAGCAGCTTGGCCCAGGGGTGGCCTTACGAG. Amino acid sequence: CASSLAQGWPYE. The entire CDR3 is CASSLAQGWPYEQYF.

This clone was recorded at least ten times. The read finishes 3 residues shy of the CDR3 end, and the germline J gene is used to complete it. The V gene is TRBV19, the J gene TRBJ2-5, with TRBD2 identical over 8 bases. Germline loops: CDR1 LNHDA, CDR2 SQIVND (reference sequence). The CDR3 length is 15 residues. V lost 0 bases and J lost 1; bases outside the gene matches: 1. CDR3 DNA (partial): TGTGCCAGTAGTATAGACGGGGGGGCCCAAGAGACC. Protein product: CASSIDGGAQET. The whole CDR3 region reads CASSIDGGAQETQYF.

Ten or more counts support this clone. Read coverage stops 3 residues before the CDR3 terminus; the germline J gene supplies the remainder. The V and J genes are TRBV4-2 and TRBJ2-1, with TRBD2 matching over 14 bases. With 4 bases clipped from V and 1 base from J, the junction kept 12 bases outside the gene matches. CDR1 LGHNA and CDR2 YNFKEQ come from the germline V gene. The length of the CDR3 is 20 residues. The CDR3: CASSLSPGTSGRKSYNEQFF. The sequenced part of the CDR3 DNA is TGTGCCAGCAGCCTCTCGCCCGGGACTAGCGGGAGAAAGTCCTACAATGAG.

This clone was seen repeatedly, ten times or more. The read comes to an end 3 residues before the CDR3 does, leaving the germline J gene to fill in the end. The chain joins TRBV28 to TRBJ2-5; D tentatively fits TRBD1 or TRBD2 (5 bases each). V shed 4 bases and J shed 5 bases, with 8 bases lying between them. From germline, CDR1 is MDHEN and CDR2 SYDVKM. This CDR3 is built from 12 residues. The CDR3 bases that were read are TGTGCCAGCAGTTCCAGGGAGGAGACC. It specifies CASSSREET. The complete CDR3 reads CASSSREETQYF.

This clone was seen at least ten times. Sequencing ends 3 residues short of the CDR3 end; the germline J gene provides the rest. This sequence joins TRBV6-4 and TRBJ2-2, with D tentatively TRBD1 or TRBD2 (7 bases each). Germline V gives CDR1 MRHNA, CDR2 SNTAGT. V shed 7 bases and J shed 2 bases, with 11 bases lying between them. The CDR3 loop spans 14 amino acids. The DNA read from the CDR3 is TGTGCCAGCAAGCGGGACAGCAACACCGGGGAG. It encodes CASKRDSNTGE. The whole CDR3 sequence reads CASKRDSNTGELFF.

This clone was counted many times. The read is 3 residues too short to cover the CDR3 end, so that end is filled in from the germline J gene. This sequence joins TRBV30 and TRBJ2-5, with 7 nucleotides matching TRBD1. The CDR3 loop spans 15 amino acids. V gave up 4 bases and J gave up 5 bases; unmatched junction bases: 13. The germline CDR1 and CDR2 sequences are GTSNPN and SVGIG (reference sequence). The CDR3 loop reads CAWTDRRTGQETQYF. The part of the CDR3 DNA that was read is TGTGCCTGGACGGACAGACGGACAGGACAGGAGACC.

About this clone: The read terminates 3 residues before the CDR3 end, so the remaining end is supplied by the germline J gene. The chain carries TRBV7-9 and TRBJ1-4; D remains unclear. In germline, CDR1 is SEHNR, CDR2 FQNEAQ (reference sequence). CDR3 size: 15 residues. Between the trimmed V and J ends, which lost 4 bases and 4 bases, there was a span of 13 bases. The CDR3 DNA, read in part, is TGTGCCAGCAGCTCTCGTAGGGTCGGTAATGAAAAA. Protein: CASSSRRVGNEK. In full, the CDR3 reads CASSSRRVGNEKLFF.